The rows below give T cell receptor beta chains drawn from one sample of a study of T cell responses to AZD1222 COVID-19 vaccine. Sequencing used immunoSEQ multiplex PCR; TCRdb keeps in-frame clones, though not all of them. The sample yields 15,000 to 20,000 clones, around nine tenths seen once. The sample consisted of peripheral blood, taken 28 days after the second AZD1222 dose. The receptors originated from an adult who received the AZD1222 COVID-19 vaccine. The CDR3 runs from the conserved cysteine through the conserved F or W.

TRBV6-2/TRBV6-3,TRBJ2-1,CASSPLTDRHPRNEQFF
TRBV3-1/TRBV3-2,TRBJ2-3,CASSPAQGRSTDTQYF
TRBV10-2,TRBJ2-1,CASSRGRGPYNEQFF
TRBV4-1,TRBJ1-6,CASSQAPGDRSYNSPLHF
TRBV4-1,TRBJ2-3,CASSPDPGFWTDTQYF
TRBV30,TRBJ1-3,CAWREIQTGSGNTIYF
TRBV28,TRBJ2-2,CASSTQDRGRAGELFF
TRBV7-9,TRBJ2-1,CASSLGSQIGDEQFF
TRBV27,TRBJ2-3,CASTARDPDLTDTQYF
TRBV28,TRBJ1-5,CASRLGPNQPQHF
TRBV2,TRBJ2-2,CASTPQDRGLITNTGELFF
TRBV27,TRBJ2-5,CASSLRGRETQYF
TRBV5-1,TRBJ2-3,CASSSQLEGDTQYF
TRBV9,TRBJ2-1,CASSVASGRVASYNEQFF
TRBV29-1,TRBJ2-2,CSGSSRGRGTGELFF
TRBV7-9,TRBJ1-3,CASSPPGADRSGNTIYF
TRBV11-2,TRBJ1-1,CASSLTGRDTEAFF
TRBV10-3,TRBJ2-5,CAISLTGGRETQYF
TRBV12-5,TRBJ1-1,CASGLVLGRGTEAFF
TRBV6-5,TRBJ2-2,CASRSQGAGTGELFF
TRBV28,TRBJ2-2,CASSTGTGYTGELFF
TRBV19,TRBJ1-5,CASSPQGGDNQPQHF
TRBV5-1,TRBJ1-1,CASILGPGNTEAFF
TRBV9,TRBJ2-7,CASSVGEGVWAYEQYF
TRBV11-2,TRBJ2-7,CASSSLQGQGSNEQYF
TRBV28,TRBJ1-5,CASSDRQLYQPQHF
TRBV4-1,TRBJ1-2,CASSQAYSYGYTF
TRBV28,TRBJ1-2,CASTLREGANGYTF
TRBV7-9,TRBJ2-2,CASSAGTSGSGTGELFF
TRBV12-3/TRBV12-4,TRBJ2-7,CASSFQSSYEQYF
TRBV7-2,TRBJ2-3,CASSLLSGGHGDTQYF
TRBV5-1,TRBJ2-7,CASSLSGQNYEQYF
TRBV7-8,TRBJ1-5,CASSPLSVGTQPQHF
TRBV7-2,TRBJ2-1,CASSLGQGNYNEQFF
TRBV28,TRBJ2-2,CASIGHANTGELFF
TRBV7-9,TRBJ2-1,CASESGTTSYNEQFF
TRBV28,TRBJ1-5,CASSFGTGMSNQPQHF